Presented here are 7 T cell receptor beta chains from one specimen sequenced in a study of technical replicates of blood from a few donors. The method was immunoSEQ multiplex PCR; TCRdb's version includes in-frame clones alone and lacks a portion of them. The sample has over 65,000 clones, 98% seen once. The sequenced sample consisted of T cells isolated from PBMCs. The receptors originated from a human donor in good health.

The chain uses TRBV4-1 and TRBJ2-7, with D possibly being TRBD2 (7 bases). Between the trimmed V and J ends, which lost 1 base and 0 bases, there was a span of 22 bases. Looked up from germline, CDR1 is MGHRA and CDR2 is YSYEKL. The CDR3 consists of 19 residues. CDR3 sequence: CASSQVVLRGGSSSYEQYF. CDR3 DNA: TGCGCCAGCAGCCAAGTGGTCCTAAGGGGGGGGAGTAGCTCCTACGAGCAGTACTTC.

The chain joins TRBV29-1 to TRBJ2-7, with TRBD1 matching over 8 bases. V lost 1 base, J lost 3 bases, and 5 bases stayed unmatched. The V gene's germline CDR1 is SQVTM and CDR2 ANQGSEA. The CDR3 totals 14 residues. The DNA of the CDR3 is TGCAGCGTTGAAGCGCGACAGGGGTACTACGAGCAGTACTTC. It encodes CSVEARQGYYEQYF.

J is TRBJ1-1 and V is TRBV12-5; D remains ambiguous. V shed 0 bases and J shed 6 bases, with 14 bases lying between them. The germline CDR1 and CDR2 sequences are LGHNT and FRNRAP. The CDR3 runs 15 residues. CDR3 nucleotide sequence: TGTGCTAGTGGTTTGGTAGGAGGGTTGGGTGCTGAAGCTTTCTTT. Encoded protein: CASGLVGGLGAEAFF. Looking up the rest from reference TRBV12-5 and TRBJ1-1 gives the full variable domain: DARVTQTPRHKVTEMGQEVTMRCQPILGHNTVFWYRQTMMQGLELLAYFRNRAPLDDSGMPKDRFSAEMPDATLATLKIQPSEPRDSAVYFCASGLVGGLGAEAFFGQGTRLTVV.

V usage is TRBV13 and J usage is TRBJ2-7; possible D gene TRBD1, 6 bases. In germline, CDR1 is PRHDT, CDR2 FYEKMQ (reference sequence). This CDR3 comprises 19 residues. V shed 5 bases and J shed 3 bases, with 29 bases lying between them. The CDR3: CASSLSLGRGNPINYEQYF. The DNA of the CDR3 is TGTGCCAGCAGCCTCTCCCTCGGCAGGGGAAACCCAATTAACTACGAGCAGTACTTC. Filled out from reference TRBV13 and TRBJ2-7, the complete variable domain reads AAGVIQSPRHLIKEKRETATLKCYPIPRHDTVYWYQQGPGQDPQFLISFYEKMQSDKGSIPDRFSAQQFSDYHSELNMSSLELGDSALYFCASSLSLGRGNPINYEQYFGPGTRLTVT.

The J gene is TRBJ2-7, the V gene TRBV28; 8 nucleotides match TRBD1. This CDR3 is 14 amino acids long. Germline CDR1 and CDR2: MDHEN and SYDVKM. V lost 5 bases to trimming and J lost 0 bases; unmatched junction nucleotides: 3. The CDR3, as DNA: TGTGCCAGCAGTAACAGGGGGAGCTCCTACGAGCAGTACTTC. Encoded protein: CASSNRGSSYEQYF.

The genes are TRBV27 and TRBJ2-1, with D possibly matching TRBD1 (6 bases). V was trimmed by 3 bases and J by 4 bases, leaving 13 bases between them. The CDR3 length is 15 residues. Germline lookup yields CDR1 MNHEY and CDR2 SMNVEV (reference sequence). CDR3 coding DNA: TGTGCCAGCAGTTTCGGACAGCCCTCATACAATGAGCAGTTCTTC. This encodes CASSFGQPSYNEQFF.

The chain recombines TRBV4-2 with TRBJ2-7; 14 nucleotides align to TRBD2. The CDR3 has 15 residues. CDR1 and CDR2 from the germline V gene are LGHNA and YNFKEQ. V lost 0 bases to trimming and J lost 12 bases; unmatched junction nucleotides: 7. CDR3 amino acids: CASSQEETSGGARYF. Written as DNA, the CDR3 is TGTGCCAGCAGCCAAGAGGAGACTAGCGGGGGGGCCCGGTACTTC.